The 14 T cell receptor beta chains below come from one sample, sequenced in a study of molecular identifiers for immune sequencing clone quantification. TCRdb reprocessed the PCR reads via MiXCR and lists one record per CDR3 protein. The sample lists about 100,000 distinct CDR3 sequences, 35% occurring once. Sequenced: naive CD8+ T cells from blood, with Jurkat cell RNA spiked in. Subset: FACS-sorted CD8+CD4-CCR7+CD45RA+ naive T cells. The receptors were sampled from a human donor in good health. Some libraries in this study had Jurkat cell RNA spiked in.

This clonotype appeared many times. The chain has TRBV5-6 and TRBJ1-1; tentatively, D is TRBD1 (6 bases). The CDR3 totals 12 residues. Germline V gene data show CDR1 as SGHDT and CDR2 as YYEEEE. The ends were cut back, 3 bases at V and 8 bases at J, with 11 bases in the middle. CDR3 bases: TGTGCCAGCAGCTATTCGGGGACAGAAGCTTTCTTT. The encoded protein is CASSYSGTEAFF. Together with reference TRBV5-6 and TRBJ1-1, the CDR3 gives the full variable domain: DAGVTQSPTHLIKTRGQQVTLRCSPKSGHDTVSWYQQALGQGPQFIFQYYEEEERQRGNFPDRFSGHQFPNYSSELNVNALLLGDSALYLCASSYSGTEAFFGQGTRLTVV.

This clonotype was recorded once. One end of the junction is discordant with germline, which a read error may explain. This rearrangement joins TRBV12-3 or TRBV12-4 to TRBJ2-1; tentative D call: TRBD1 (5 bases). The CDR3 covers 12 residues. This CDR3 is CASSFWQGKQIF. In DNA form, the CDR3 reads TGTGCCAGCAGTTTTTGGCAGGGAAAACAGATCTTC.

The chain carries TRBV28 and TRBJ1-5; 7 positions agree with TRBD1. With V trimmed by 8 bases and J by 5 bases, 24 bases remained unmatched. This CDR3 comprises 19 residues. Germline V gene data show CDR1 as MDHEN and CDR2 as SYDVKM. For the CDR3, the DNA is TGTGCCAGCCGGTCTGTAACCGGGACAGCCCCAGGGAAGGATCAGCCCCAGCATTTT. It translates to CASRSVTGTAPGKDQPQHF.

Notes on this clonotype: A much bigger clone sits one base away, suggesting this may be a read error. The V and J genes are TRBV30 and TRBJ2-1, with D hard to call. V was pared by 4 bases and J by 10 bases, with 14 bases between. The CDR3 consists of 12 residues. Germline V lookup: CDR1 GTSNPN, CDR2 SVGIG (reference sequence). This CDR3 is CAWTSTTPEQFF. As DNA, the CDR3 is TGTGCCTGGACCTCGACGACCCCAGAGCAGTTCTTC.

Turning to this clonotype: This sequence may be a read error, since a much larger clone differs from it by one base. The chain links TRBV27 to TRBJ1-1; D remains unclear. The CDR3 sequence is 14 residues long. Germline V gene data show CDR1 as MNHEY and CDR2 as SMNVEV (reference sequence). CDR3: CASCFGLGMAEAFF. DNA for the CDR3: TGTGCCAGCTGTTTTGGGCTGGGGATGGCTGAAGCTTTCTTT.

This clonotype showed up many times. J is TRBJ1-4 and V is TRBV28, with D possibly matching TRBD1 (5 bases). The V gene's germline CDR1 is MDHEN and CDR2 SYDVKM. The CDR3 consists of 15 residues. Trimming left V 2 bases short and J 8 bases short, with 15 bases between. The DNA for the CDR3 is TGTGCCAGCAGTTTACGAACAGGAGAGCCCGAAAAACTGTTTTTT. The encoded protein is CASSLRTGEPEKLFF.

This chain uses TRBV14 with TRBJ1-1, with D maybe TRBD1 (5 bases). Deletions cut 1 base from V and 1 base from J, with 13 bases between. The CDR3 extends over 16 amino acids. Germline V gene sequence: CDR1 SGHDN, CDR2 FVKESK. The CDR3: CASSQAGGGRNTEAFF. The CDR3 coding sequence is TGTGCCAGCAGCCAAGCTGGGGGGGGAAGGAACACTGAAGCTTTCTTT.

This clonotype occurred a few times. V usage is TRBV29-1 and J usage is TRBJ2-1, with a possible D match to TRBD2 (7 bases). CDR1 is SQVTM, CDR2 ANQGSEA, per germline. This CDR3 contains 12 residues. The germline V and J ends were trimmed by 6 bases and 6 bases, with 12 bases remaining between them. The chain's CDR3 is CSVGGVSNEQFF. CDR3 coding DNA: TGCAGCGTAGGGGGGGTTTCCAATGAGCAGTTCTTC.

This clonotype has a count of ten or more. The rearrangement links TRBV5-5 to TRBJ1-5; no reliable D call. This CDR3 has 15 amino acids. The germline gives CDR1 SGHKS, CDR2 YYEKEE (reference sequence). V was shortened by 3 bases and J by 9 bases, with 19 bases between the two germline ends. Here the CDR3 DNA reads TGTGCCAGCAGCTCCAAACGCGGCGCGGTCACGCCCCAGCATTTT. Translating it yields CASSSKRGAVTPQHF.

V and J are TRBV6-2 or TRBV6-3 and TRBJ1-5, with unresolved D. CDR3 length equals 13 residues. Germline V CDR1 and CDR2: MNHEY, SVGEGT. The V gene lost 6 bases and the J gene lost 9 bases, with 15 bases spanning the gap. CDR3 loop: CASSPGRVSPQHF. CDR3 DNA sequence: TGTGCCAGCAGCCCCGGACGTGTCTCGCCCCAGCATTTT.

Remarks on this clonotype: One junction end does not reproduce the germline sequence, and a read error may be involved. The chain uses TRBV19 and TRBJ2-1; 11 nucleotides line up with TRBD2. CDR1 is LNHDA, CDR2 SQIVND, per germline (reference sequence). This CDR3 is built from 15 residues. CDR3 nucleotides: TGTGCCAGTAGTATTTTAGCGGGAGGGCGGAATGAGCTGTTCTTC. Its protein product is CASSILAGGRNELFF. The full variable domain, its missing parts supplied by reference TRBV19 and TRBJ2-1, is DGGITQSPKYLFRKEGQNVTLSCEQNLNHDAMYWYRQDPGQGLRLIYYSQIVNDFQKGDIAEGYSVSREKKESFPLTVTSAQKNPTAFYLCASSILAGGRNELFFGPGTRLTVL.

Comment on this clonotype: This may be a read error: a much more frequent sequence differs by one nucleotide. J is TRBJ1-5 and V is TRBV7-2; D is unclear. This CDR3 has 14 amino acids. The V end was cut by 8 bases, the J end by 3 bases, with 14 bases between. Germline CDR1 and CDR2: SGHTA and FQGNSA. In DNA form, the CDR3 reads TGTGCCAGCCGCCCTAGTGGCCCCAATCAGCCCCAGCATTTT. Encoded protein: CASRPSGPNQPQHF.

Turning to this clonotype: A single base separates this from a much larger clone, so it may be a read error. CDR3 sequence reads: CASSLALRDSGDTIYF. CDR3 coding DNA: TGTGCCAGCAGCTTAGCTCTAAGGGACAGTGGAGACACCATATATTTT. V and J are TRBV7-6 and TRBJ1-3; 7 bases line up with TRBD1. This CDR3 spans 16 amino acids. In germline, CDR1 is SGHVS, CDR2 FNYEAQ.

This clonotype was recorded at least ten times. J is TRBJ1-5 and V is TRBV5-6; possible D gene TRBD1, 6 bases. V was shortened by 1 base and J by 3 bases, with 11 bases between the two germline ends. Germline assignment: CDR1 SGHDT and CDR2 YYEEEE. The CDR3 runs to 15 residues. The CDR3 bases are TGTGCCAGCAGCTTGCAGGGACAACTCAATCAGCCCCAGCATTTT. Protein product: CASSLQGQLNQPQHF. Full variable domain (missing parts from reference TRBV5-6 and TRBJ1-5): DAGVTQSPTHLIKTRGQQVTLRCSPKSGHDTVSWYQQALGQGPQFIFQYYEEEERQRGNFPDRFSGHQFPNYSSELNVNALLLGDSALYLCASSLQGQLNQPQHFGDGTRLSIL.